This is a list of T cell receptor beta chains from one sample in a study of blood T cell repertoires in COVID-19. Clones were sequenced by immunoSEQ multiplex PCR, and TCRdb holds only the in-frame ones, with some missing. The table shows roughly 200,000 clones, with about 70% occurring only once. The specimen was peripheral blood. Receptors were obtained from a woman aged 45-59 years with active or convalescent COVID-19. Both conserved end residues are part of each CDR3. The order of the fields is D gene, V gene, clone size, CDR3 length, J gene, CDR3 DNA, CDR3 protein. A D gene is named only where the DNA matches it firmly. Size tells how often a clone was seen (once, few, many) or the class of an expanded clone, and some rows leave it out.

>.|TRBV28|.|15|TRBJ2-4
TGTGCCAGCAGTATACAACAGGGAGCCAAAAACATTCAGTACTTC
CASSIQQGAKNIQYF
>TRBD1|TRBV4-3|.|15|TRBJ2-7
TGCGCCAGCAGCCCGCGAACAGGGGCTGTAGACGAGCAGTACTTC
CASSPRTGAVDEQYF
>TRBD1|TRBV30|.|12|TRBJ1-1
TGTGCTCTCGGACAGGGGAAGTGTGAAGCTTTCTTT
CALGQGKCEAFF
>TRBD1|TRBV7-2|.|16|TRBJ2-3
TGTGCCAGCAGCTCATCCGGGACAGGGGGCACAGATACGCAGTATTTT
CASSSSGTGGTDTQYF
>TRBD1|TRBV5-1|.|16|TRBJ1-1
TGCGCCAGCAGCCCGGGGGGGACAGGGACGGCGTCTGAAGCTTTCTTT
CASSPGGTGTASEAFF
>TRBD2|TRBV5-1|.|13|TRBJ2-7
TGCGCCAGCAGACTAGCGGGAGACCACGAGCAGTACTTC
CASRLAGDHEQYF
>TRBD1|TRBV11-3|once|15|TRBJ2-3
TGTGCCAGCAGCCCACCGGGACAGGGTCCAGATACGCAGTATTTT
CASSPPGQGPDTQYF
>.|TRBV12-5|.|15|TRBJ1-6
TGTGCTAGTGGTTTGGGGGCAGGGTTGGATTCACCCCTCCACTTT
CASGLGAGLDSPLHF
>TRBD2|TRBV30|.|13|TRBJ2-1
TGTGCCTGGAGGGCTAGCGGTTACAATGAGCAGTTCTTC
CAWRASGYNEQFF
>TRBD2|TRBV6-1|.|15|TRBJ2-7
TGTGCCAGCAGTGAAGGGGGTAGCGGGAGTTACGAGCAGTACTTC
CASSEGGSGSYEQYF
>.|TRBV19|.|15|TRBJ1-4
TGTGCCAGTAGTATCCACCGGGACTGGGATGAAAAACTGTTTTTT
CASSIHRDWDEKLFF
>TRBD2|TRBV30|few|14|TRBJ2-1
TGTGCCTGGAGTTCGACTAGCGTCTTGGTTGAGCAGTTCTTC
CAWSSTSVLVEQFF
>TRBD2|TRBV7-2|.|15|TRBJ2-7
TGTGCCAGCAGCAGTAGCGGGGGGACTTTCTACGAGCAGTACTTC
CASSSSGGTFYEQYF
>.|TRBV27|.|12|TRBJ1-5
TGTGCCAGCAGTTTTCGAGGGCAGCCCCAGCATTTT
CASSFRGQPQHF
>.|TRBV30|many|11|TRBJ1-2
TGTGCCTGGAGCCGTACCAGAGGCTACACCTTC
CAWSRTRGYTF
>TRBD1|TRBV10-3|few|15|TRBJ1-2
TGTGCCATCAGTGATGCTGACAGGGCGGACTATGGCTACACCTTC
CAISDADRADYGYTF
>.|TRBV30|.|15|TRBJ1-1
TGTGCCTGGAGACCCTCGCGGGGGCCGAACACTGAAGCTTTCTTT
CAWRPSRGPNTEAFF
>.|TRBV9|.|15|TRBJ2-1
TGTGCCAGCACCCCCGTGGGGAGCTCCTACAATGAGCAGTTCTTC
CASTPVGSSYNEQFF
>TRBD2|TRBV30|.|15|TRBJ2-7
TGTGCCTGGAGTCCGGGACTAGCGTTTTCCTACGAGCAGTACTTC
CAWSPGLAFSYEQYF
>.|TRBV18|once|16|TRBJ1-2
TGTGCCAGCTCACCCCTCCCCCGGCCGGGGAACTATGGCTACACCTTC
CASSPLPRPGNYGYTF
>.|TRBV14|.|13|TRBJ1-2
TGTGCCATCGACGACATCACTAACTATGGCTACACCTTC
CAIDDITNYGYTF
>TRBD1|TRBV11-2|.|16|TRBJ1-4
TGTGCCAGCAGCCCGACAGGGGGCGCAACTAATGAAAAACTGTTTTTT
CASSPTGGATNEKLFF
>TRBD1|TRBV27|.|15|TRBJ1-4
TGTGCCAGCAGTTGGGACAGGGTAGGCAATGAAAAACTGTTTTTT
CASSWDRVGNEKLFF
>TRBD2|TRBV9|many|15|TRBJ2-1
TGTGCCAGCGGTCTGCCGGGAGGGGACTACAATGAGCAGTTCTTC
CASGLPGGDYNEQFF
>TRBD1|TRBV5-1|few|16|TRBJ2-7
TGCGCCAGCAGCTTGGATACCGGGACAGTTTCCTACGAGCAGTACTTC
CASSLDTGTVSYEQYF
>.|TRBV2|.|16|TRBJ1-1
TGTGCCAGTAGGGAGGATAGGGGACGGCGGAACACTGAAGCTTTCTTT
CASREDRGRRNTEAFF
>TRBD1|TRBV7-2|few|15|TRBJ2-5
TGTGCCAGCAGCTCGGACAGGGGCCTTCAAGAGACCCAGTACTTC
CASSSDRGLQETQYF
>TRBD1|TRBV2|.|13|TRBJ2-7
TGTGCCAGCAGTGGGGACAGGGTAGACGAGCAGTACTTC
CASSGDRVDEQYF
>TRBD1|TRBV2|few|14|TRBJ2-5
TGTGCCAGCAGTGAGGCTGACAGGGTAGGGACCCAGTACTTC
CASSEADRVGTQYF
>.|TRBV7-2|.|15|TRBJ1-1
TGTGCCAGCAGCTTAGTCGGCCAGGGGAACACTGAAGCTTTCTTT
CASSLVGQGNTEAFF
>TRBD1|TRBV9|once|15|TRBJ1-2
TGTGCCAGCAGCCTCGGGACAGGGGGGTCCCATGGCTACACCTTC
CASSLGTGGSHGYTF
>TRBD1|TRBV6-1|.|18|TRBJ1-4
TGTGCCAGCAGTGAAATCCGGGACAGGGGGCTTTATAATGAAAAACTGTTTTTT
CASSEIRDRGLYNEKLFF
>.|TRBV16|few|16|TRBJ1-2
TGTGCCAGCAGCCAATCTCGGCAGGGGTTAGGCTATGGCTACACCTTC
CASSQSRQGLGYGYTF
>.|TRBV5-1|once|16|TRBJ2-2
TGCGCCAGCAGCTTGAGGACAGTTACGAACACCGGGGAGCTGTTTTTT
CASSLRTVTNTGELFF
>.|TRBV19|.|16|TRBJ2-5
TGTGCCAGTAGCAACCCGCGGGACGGTGCTAAAGAGACCCAGTACTTC
CASSNPRDGAKETQYF
>.|TRBV19|.|15|TRBJ1-5
TGTGCCAGTAGTATAGGCAGGCCGGCTAATCAGCCCCAGCATTTT
CASSIGRPANQPQHF
>TRBD2|TRBV7-2|.|15|TRBJ2-3
TGTGCCAGCAGCTTACTAGCGGGGGGGCCCGATACGCAGTATTTT
CASSLLAGGPDTQYF
>.|TRBV6-5|.|13|TRBJ1-1
TGTGCCAGCAGTTACGCGGGGAACACTGAAGCTTTCTTT
CASSYAGNTEAFF
>TRBD2|TRBV10-3|once|14|TRBJ2-2
TGTGCCACCCTAGCGGGGACGAACACCGGGGAGCTGTTTTTT
CATLAGTNTGELFF
>TRBD1|TRBV2|once|14|TRBJ1-2
TGTGCCAAGGACCGGGACAGAGCTAACTATGGCTACACCTTC
CAKDRDRANYGYTF
>TRBD1|TRBV10-3|.|15|TRBJ1-3
TGTGCCATCAGTTCGGACAGGGCGGGAGGAAACACCATATATTTT
CAISSDRAGGNTIYF
>.|TRBV27|.|14|TRBJ2-5
TGTGCCAGCAAATCCCAGGGTTCCCAAGAGACCCAGTACTTC
CASKSQGSQETQYF
>.|TRBV27|.|14|TRBJ2-3
TGTGCCAGCAGTTTATCTCCGGAGGCAGATACGCAGTATTTT
CASSLSPEADTQYF
>TRBD1|TRBV6-5|.|13|TRBJ2-1
TGTGCCAGCAGGGGACAGGTGGGGAATGAGCAGTTCTTC
CASRGQVGNEQFF
>.|TRBV6-5|.|14|TRBJ2-3
TGTGCCAGCACCCCTTCTTTTAGCACAGATACGCAGTATTTT
CASTPSFSTDTQYF
>.|TRBV21-1|.|14|TRBJ1-2
TGTGCCAGCAGCAAGAAAGGGGCCAACTATGGCTACACCTTC
CASSKKGANYGYTF
>.|TRBV18|.|15|TRBJ1-1
TGTGCCAGCTCACCAATTCCGGGAGGGAACACTGAAGCTTTCTTT
CASSPIPGGNTEAFF
>.|TRBV28|.|11|TRBJ2-5
TGTGCCAGCAGTTCGAGAGAGACCCAGTACTTC
CASSSRETQYF
>.|TRBV18|.|13|TRBJ1-1
TGTGCCAGCTCGGAGGGTTTAAACACTGAAGCTTTCTTT
CASSEGLNTEAFF
>.|TRBV30|.|13|TRBJ1-6
TGTGCCTGGAGTACAGGAGATAATTCACCCCTCCACTTT
CAWSTGDNSPLHF
>TRBD2|TRBV7-2|.|14|TRBJ2-1
TGTGCCAGCACCCCGACTAGCGGGGGGAATGAGCAGTTCTTC
CASTPTSGGNEQFF
>.|TRBV30|.|12|TRBJ1-2
TGTGCCTGGAATCATGGGGCCAATGGCTACACCTTC
CAWNHGANGYTF
>TRBD2|TRBV6-2/TRBV6-3|.|15|TRBJ2-2
TGTGCCAGCGGCCTAGCGGGATTCTCAACCGGGGAGCTGTTTTTT
CASGLAGFSTGELFF
>TRBD1|TRBV7-8|.|16|TRBJ1-5
TGTGCCAGCAGCTTATTCTCAGGACAGGGGTATCAGCCCCAGCATTTT
CASSLFSGQGYQPQHF
>TRBD1|TRBV4-2|.|13|TRBJ1-2
TGTGCCAGTACAAACAGGGGCCGCTATGGCTACACCTTC
CASTNRGRYGYTF
>.|TRBV7-2|.|15|TRBJ1-4
TGTGCCAGCAGCTTAGTTGGAGGGAGGGGTGAAAAACTGTTTTTT
CASSLVGGRGEKLFF
>TRBD1|TRBV6-6|.|15|TRBJ1-1
TGTGCCAGCAGCCAGGACAGGGCCTATAACACTGAAGCTTTCTTT
CASSQDRAYNTEAFF
>TRBD1|TRBV6-5|.|13|TRBJ1-5
TGTGCCAGCAGATACAGGGGCGATCAGCCCCAGCATTTT
CASRYRGDQPQHF
>TRBD1|TRBV16|few|18|TRBJ1-2
TGTGCCAGCAGCCCCCGGGGGATACCGGGACAGGGATCCTATGGCTACACCTTC
CASSPRGIPGQGSYGYTF